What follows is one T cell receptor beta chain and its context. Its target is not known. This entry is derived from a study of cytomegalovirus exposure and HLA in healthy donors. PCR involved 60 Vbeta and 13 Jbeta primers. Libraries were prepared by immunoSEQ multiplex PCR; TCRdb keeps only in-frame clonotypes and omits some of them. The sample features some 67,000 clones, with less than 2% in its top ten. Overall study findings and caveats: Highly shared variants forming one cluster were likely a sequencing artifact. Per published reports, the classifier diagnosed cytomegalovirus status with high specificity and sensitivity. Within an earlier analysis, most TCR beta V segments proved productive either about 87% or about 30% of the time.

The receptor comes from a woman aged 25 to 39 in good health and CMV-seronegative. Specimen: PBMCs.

The CDR3 loop reads CAWRGREKFHGYTF. Written as DNA, the CDR3 is TGTGCCTGGAGAGGCAGGGAAAAATTTCATGGCTACACCTTC. The chain has TRBV30 and TRBJ1-2; D may be TRBD1 (5 bases). Germline V gene data show CDR1 as GTSNPN and CDR2 as SVGIG (reference sequence). Trimming took off 3 bases at V and 6 bases at J, with 17 bases between the two ends. There are 14 residues in the CDR3. The complete variable domain, with remaining parts taken from reference TRBV30 and TRBJ1-2, reads SQTIHQWPATLVQPVGSPLSLECTVEGTSNPNLYWYRQAAGRGLQLLFYSVGIGQISSEVPQNLSASRPQDRQFILSSKKLLLSDSGFYLCAWRGREKFHGYTFGSGTRLTVV.